One sample yielded the 29 T cell receptor beta chains listed below, sequenced in a study of blood T cell repertoires in COVID-19. The data were produced by immunoSEQ multiplex PCR, yet TCRdb's version contains in-frame clones alone and is incomplete. The sample yields 450,000 to 500,000 clones, 70% to 90% seen once. The material sequenced was peripheral blood. The receptors here all came from a human donor in a cohort sampled during active COVID-19.

The V and J genes are TRBV6-2 or TRBV6-3 and TRBJ2-1; 7 bases are shared with TRBD1. CDR3 length: 16 amino acids. Germline CDR1 and CDR2: MNHEY and SVGEGT. J gave up 4 bases and V 2 bases, and 8 bases lay outside the gene matches. CDR3 in amino acids: CASSYTRWDRYNEQFF. DNA of the CDR3: TGTGCCAGCAGTTACACTCGGTGGGACAGATACAATGAGCAGTTCTTC.

This clone was seen more than once but under ten times. The gene calls are TRBV7-3 and TRBJ1-2, with D perhaps TRBD1 (5 bases). The V and J ends lost 1 base and 4 bases respectively, with 13 bases between them. Germline V gives CDR1 SGHTA, CDR2 FQGTGA. The CDR3 is 15 amino acids. This CDR3 reads CASSLNQGSTYGYTF. The CDR3 region has the DNA TGTGCCAGCAGCTTAAATCAGGGCTCGACCTATGGCTACACCTTC. The whole variable domain, remainder taken from reference TRBV7-3 and TRBJ1-2, is GAGVSQTPSNKVTEKGKYVELRCDPISGHTALYWYRQSLGQGPEFLIYFQGTGAADDSGLPNDRFFAVRPEGSVSTLKIQRTERGDSAVYLCASSLNQGSTYGYTFGSGTRLTVV.

The chain carries TRBV7-3 and TRBJ2-1; D unresolved. CDR1 and CDR2 from the germline V gene are SGHTA and FQGTGA. There are 15 residues in the CDR3. Trimming removed 5 bases at V and 7 bases at J, with 18 bases between. The CDR3 region has the DNA TGTGCCAGCAGCACTACTGCAGTGGTCGGAAATGAGCAGTTCTTC. Its protein product is CASSTTAVVGNEQFF.

V is TRBV7-9 and J is TRBJ2-5; maybe TRBD2 (5 bases). V lost 3 bases and J 2 bases, leaving 10 bases between the germline ends. Germline CDR1 and CDR2: SEHNR and FQNEAQ (reference sequence). The length of the CDR3 is 14 residues. In DNA form, the CDR3 reads TGTGCCAGCAGCTTCGTGACGGGGCAAGAGACCCAGTACTTC. Its translation is CASSFVTGQETQYF.

V and J are TRBV6-5 and TRBJ1-2, with 9 bases matching TRBD1. In germline, CDR1 is MNHEY, CDR2 SVGAGI. The junction had 9 bases not matched to a gene; V was cut back by 8 bases and J by 5 bases. The CDR3 consists of 14 residues. The CDR3 region has the DNA TGTGCCAGCGTTCTAGGACAGGGGCGGTATGGCTACACCTTC. Amino acid sequence: CASVLGQGRYGYTF.

The chain recombines TRBV7-2 with TRBJ1-6; D not resolved. Trimming pared 7 bases from V and 6 bases from J, leaving 10 bases between. This CDR3 contains 13 residues. Germline CDR1 is SGHTA and CDR2 is FQGNSA. The CDR3 loop reads CASTMTRNSPLHF. The CDR3 DNA reads TGTGCCAGCACCATGACTCGTAATTCACCCCTCCACTTT.

The chain combines TRBV30 with TRBJ2-7; D perhaps matches TRBD2 (6 bases). Germline V gives CDR1 GTSNPN, CDR2 SVGIG (reference sequence). The length of the CDR3 is 12 residues. V dropped 3 bases and J dropped 5 bases, with 11 bases sitting between them. The CDR3 spells CAWSPGGNEQYF. The CDR3, as DNA: TGTGCCTGGAGCCCAGGAGGGAACGAGCAGTACTTC.

This sequence joins TRBV7-9 and TRBJ2-7; D is perhaps TRBD2 (6 bases). The CDR3 length is 13 residues. V was shortened by 4 bases and J by 3 bases, with 10 bases between the two germline ends. Germline CDR1 SEHNR, CDR2 FQNEAQ (reference sequence). For the CDR3, the DNA is TGTGCCAGCAGCTCCGGGGAGGTCTACGAGCAGTACTTC. Protein: CASSSGEVYEQYF.

The chain uses TRBV28 and TRBJ2-3; D is possibly TRBD2 (5 bases). Looked up from germline, CDR1 is MDHEN and CDR2 is SYDVKM. Trimming cost V 5 bases and J 0 bases, with 15 bases left between them. The CDR3 has 16 amino acids. The CDR3 coding sequence is TGTGCCAGCAGTATCTCAACGACTACTAGCACAGATACGCAGTATTTT. Encoded protein: CASSISTTTSTDTQYF.

The chain combines TRBV5-4 with TRBJ2-5, with a weak D call TRBD1 (6 bases). Trimming removed 2 bases from V and 2 bases from J, with 10 bases in between. The length of the CDR3 is 14 residues. The germline CDR1 and CDR2 sequences are SGHNT and YYREEE (reference sequence). CDR3: CASSFRQEQETQYF. CDR3 in DNA: TGTGCCAGCAGCTTTCGACAGGAACAAGAGACCCAGTACTTC.

This clone was counted a few times. This rearrangement joins TRBV4-2 to TRBJ2-7; TRBD2 might be the D (6 bases). Germline V lookup: CDR1 LGHNA, CDR2 YNFKEQ. Trimming took off 1 base at V and 3 bases at J, with 16 bases between the two ends. The CDR3 totals 16 residues. The CDR3 sequence is CASSQGTAGPDYEQYF. As DNA, the CDR3 is TGTGCCAGCAGCCAAGGAACGGCGGGACCTGACTACGAGCAGTACTTC.

The chain joins TRBV12-2 to TRBJ1-1; the table names TRBD1, a call not compared with the DNA. TRBV12-2 is a documented pseudogene. The CDR3 has 17 residues. The CDR3 nucleotides read TGTGCAAGTCGCTTAGGGGAGGGGACAGGGGGGAACACTGAAGCTTTCTTT. Its protein is CASRLGEGTGGNTEAFF.

The rearrangement links TRBV10-3 to TRBJ1-3; unclear D gene. From germline, CDR1 is ENHRY and CDR2 SYGVKD. The CDR3 is 11 residues long. Trimming left V 10 bases short and J 4 bases short, with 8 bases between. CDR3 amino acids: CATAAGNTIYF. CDR3 DNA sequence: TGTGCCACCGCGGCGGGAAACACCATATATTTT.

The DNA of the CDR3 is TGTGCCAGCAGCCGGACTAGCGGGAGGGTCACAGATACGCAGTATTTT. Its protein product is CASSRTSGRVTDTQYF. The V call is TRBV27, the J call TRBJ2-3, with TRBD2 identical over 15 bases. Germline values: CDR1 MNHEY, CDR2 SMNVEV (reference sequence). The junction had 3 bases not matched to a gene; V was cut back by 6 bases and J by 2 bases. The CDR3 contains 16 residues.

J is TRBJ1-1 and V is TRBV6-5; D remains unclear. The CDR3 length is 13 residues. V lost 2 bases, J lost 3 bases, and 7 bases lay in between. Germline V lookup: CDR1 MNHEY, CDR2 SVGAGI. CDR3 amino acids: CASSYRVHTEAFF. The CDR3 DNA is TGTGCCAGCAGTTACCGGGTTCACACTGAAGCTTTCTTT.

The chain recombines TRBV19 with TRBJ2-7; 7 positions match TRBD1. Germline V gene lookup returns CDR1 LNHDA and CDR2 SQIVND (reference sequence). With V trimmed by 1 base and J by 3 bases, 6 bases remained unmatched. The CDR3 is 15 residues long. The CDR3 loop reads CASSIGTGSIYEQYF. CDR3 bases: TGTGCCAGTAGTATAGGGACAGGATCAATCTACGAGCAGTACTTC.

The chain links TRBV19 to TRBJ1-1; 7 nucleotides align to TRBD1. J gave up 3 bases and V 4 bases, and 11 bases lay outside the gene matches. Germline assignment: CDR1 LNHDA and CDR2 SQIVND (reference sequence). The CDR3 contains 16 residues. The CDR3 nucleotides are TGTGCCAGTAGTAGGCAGGGAGCCGGGACAGACACTGAAGCTTTCTTT. Protein sequence: CASSRQGAGTDTEAFF.

V gene TRBV11-3 combines with J gene TRBJ2-1; D possibly corresponds to TRBD2 (5 bases). This CDR3 is 17 amino acids long. Trimming took off 5 bases at V and 2 bases at J, with 19 bases between the two ends. The V gene's germline CDR1 is SGHNT and CDR2 YENEEA. This CDR3 reads CASSERSPREPYNEQFF. The CDR3 region has the DNA TGTGCCAGCAGCGAAAGGTCCCCCCGGGAACCCTACAATGAGCAGTTCTTC.

As for this clone: Other nucleotide sequences from this sample produce the same CDR3. This rearrangement joins TRBV7-2 to TRBJ1-2; the D gene is possibly TRBD1 (6 bases). Between the trimmed V and J ends, which lost 1 base and 4 bases, there was a span of 7 bases. This CDR3 contains 13 residues. Per the germline V gene, CDR1 is SGHTA and CDR2 is FQGNSA. CDR3 sequence: CASSLVTGYGYTF. The CDR3 DNA is TGTGCCAGCAGCTTAGTGACAGGCTATGGCTACACCTTC.

V and J are TRBV19 and TRBJ2-7, with 8 bases that match TRBD2. CDR3 size: 15 residues. Germline loops: CDR1 LNHDA, CDR2 SQIVND (reference sequence). The J segment lost 9 bases and the V segment lost 3 bases, leaving 13 bases of the junction unmatched. The CDR3 here is CASSMGPGAGEGQYF. In nucleotides, the CDR3 is TGTGCCAGTAGTATGGGCCCCGGAGCGGGAGAGGGGCAGTACTTC.

The chain couples TRBV30 to TRBJ1-1; D may be TRBD1 (5 bases). V was trimmed by 4 bases and J by 4 bases, leaving 10 bases between them. This CDR3 comprises 12 residues. The germline gives CDR1 GTSNPN, CDR2 SVGIG (reference sequence). The DNA for the CDR3 is TGTGCCTGGACGGTGGGGCCCACTGAAGCTTTCTTT. Amino acid sequence: CAWTVGPTEAFF.

V and J are TRBV3-1 (or the pseudogene TRBV3-2) and TRBJ2-3; 16 bases are a match to TRBD2. Germline trimming cut 3 bases from V and 3 bases from J; bases unmatched to any gene: 9. Per the germline V gene, CDR1 is LGHDT and CDR2 is YNNKEL (reference sequence). The CDR3 contains 19 residues. The CDR3 region has the DNA TGTGCCAGCAGCCAGGTGGGACTAGCGGGAGGGCCGGGGACAGATACGCAGTATTTT. Its protein product is CASSQVGLAGGPGTDTQYF.

The chain links TRBV7-9 to TRBJ2-5, with D perhaps TRBD2 (6 bases). V was shortened by 3 bases and J by 5 bases, with 13 bases between the two germline ends. Germline-derived CDR1 and CDR2 are SEHNR and FQNEAQ (reference sequence). The length of the CDR3 is 14 residues. CDR3 in DNA: TGTGCCAGCAGCTTCGCGGCGGCGGGGGAGACCCAGTACTTC. It codes for CASSFAAAGETQYF.

The chain uses TRBV5-1 and TRBJ2-3; 11 bases are shared with TRBD2. Looked up from germline, CDR1 is SGHRS and CDR2 is YFSETQ. J was trimmed by 1 base and V by 4 bases; bases with no gene match: 5. The length of the CDR3 is 16 residues. The CDR3 DNA reads as TGCGCCAGCAGCGCCCTACTAGCGGGAGGCACAGATACGCAGTATTTT. Its protein is CASSALLAGGTDTQYF.

The chain joins TRBV14 to TRBJ2-3; a possible D gene is TRBD1 (6 bases). Germline CDR1 and CDR2: SGHDN and FVKESK. The length of the CDR3 is 12 residues. Trimming cost V 3 bases and J 7 bases, with 8 bases left between them. The CDR3, as DNA: TGTGCCAGCAGCCAGGACAGTTATACGCAGTATTTT. Its translation is CASSQDSYTQYF. Full variable domain (rest looked up from reference TRBV14 and TRBJ2-3): EAGVTQFPSHSVIEKGQTVTLRCDPISGHDNLYWYRRVMGKEIKFLLHFVKESKQDESGMPNNRFLAERTGGTYSTLKVQPAELEDSGVYFCASSQDSYTQYFGPGTRLTVL.

Comments on this clone: Other DNA sequences from this sample encode an identical CDR3 as well. The CDR3 DNA reads TGTGCCAGCTCACCAATTCAGGGGGCCGGCACTGAAGCTTTCTTT. It codes for CASSPIQGAGTEAFF. The chain couples TRBV18 to TRBJ1-1, with 8 bases fitting TRBD1. The CDR3 spans 15 residues. Losses at the gene ends were 2 bases for V and 4 bases for J; bases not matched to a gene: 6. CDR1 is KGHSH, CDR2 LQKENI, per germline.

This sequence joins TRBV6-6 and TRBJ1-1, with D possibly matching TRBD1 (6 bases). V was clipped by 7 bases and J by 4 bases, with 22 bases between them. Germline CDR1 is MNHNY and CDR2 is SVGAGI (reference sequence). This CDR3 contains 16 residues. This CDR3 is CASTKLEAGAGTEAFF. CDR3 coding DNA: TGTGCCAGCACCAAACTCGAGGCAGGGGCGGGCACTGAAGCTTTCTTT.

The chain employs TRBV28 and TRBJ2-3; the D is unclear. Trimming pared 2 bases from V and 6 bases from J, leaving 6 bases between. This CDR3 comprises 12 residues. Germline CDR1 is MDHEN and CDR2 is SYDVKM. The CDR3 loop reads CASSLNEDTQYF. In DNA form, the CDR3 reads TGTGCCAGCAGTTTAAATGAGGATACGCAGTATTTT.

This clone was picked up a small number of times. The CDR3 loop is CARSLDPSESRNEQYF. CDR3 DNA sequence: TGTGCCAGAAGCTTGGACCCTAGCGAAAGTAGGAACGAGCAGTACTTC. The chain employs TRBV5-3 and TRBJ2-7; perhaps TRBD2 as D (6 bases). TRBV5-3 is an ORF, and what it does is uncertain. The CDR3 has 16 amino acids. Trimming removed 0 bases at V and 5 bases at J, with 18 bases between.